The T cell receptor beta chain under discussion was sequenced for a study of blood T cell repertoires in COVID-19. Study details: The origin of the acute and convalescent COVID-19 samples was the United States, Italy and Spain. PBMCs, B-cell-depleted T cells, or T cells provided the cDNA or gDNA that made up the material.

As originally analysed: Amplifying reference gene primers gave estimates of nucleated cell counts. The method was immunoSEQ multiplex PCR; TCRdb's version includes in-frame clones alone and lacks a portion of them. Clone size and the V and J calls come from that table; the DNA yielded D and trimming. This table holds 90,000 to 150,000 clones, roughly nine tenths found once. CDR1 SGHRS and CDR2 YFSETQ come from the germline V gene. The CDR3 is 16 residues long. J lost 4 bases, V lost 3 bases, and 7 bases had no gene match. This TCR was sampled from a man in his sixties or seventies with active or convalescent COVID-19. The sequenced sample was peripheral blood. J is TRBJ2-2 and V is TRBV5-1; 9 positions match TRBD2. The chain's CDR3 is CASSSIAGVSTGELFF. The DNA for the CDR3 is TGCGCCAGCAGCTCGATAGCGGGAGTAAGCACCGGGGAGCTGTTTTTT.